This T cell receptor beta chain was captured in a study of blood T cells in healthy people across ages. Findings and limits, study-wide: Using unsorted PBMCs precluded a conclusive naive versus antigen-experienced comparison. Diversity estimates drawn from one million T cells were deemed underestimates. Correlation between TCR beta diversity and naive T cell percentage was strong.

V shed 5 bases and J shed 8 bases, with 16 bases lying between them. This CDR3 has 14 amino acids. Per germline, CDR1 KGHSH and CDR2 LQKENI. The authors ran a second PCR of roughly 6 to 11 cycles using a sample-barcoded 5' primer and a J-beta primer mix. One entry per CDR3 protein, called by TCRdb with MiXCR from the 5' RACE reads. This table has some 690,000 distinct CDR3 sequences, approximately 21% appearing once. A remark on this clonotype: Its target is not known.

The gene calls are TRBV18 and TRBJ2-1, with TRBD1 as a possible D gene (6 bases). The source of this sequence is a man in his 70s in good health. Sequencing input: blood. The chain's CDR3 is CASSTRTAEDEQFF. The CDR3 region has the DNA TGTGCCAGCTCAACCCGGACAGCAGAGGATGAGCAGTTCTTC.